Listed below are T cell receptor beta chains from one sample, sequenced in a study of cytomegalovirus exposure and HLA in healthy donors. Clones were sequenced by immunoSEQ multiplex PCR, and TCRdb holds only the in-frame ones, with some missing. Of 100,000 to 150,000 clones listed, around 75% are singletons. Sequencing was done on a sample of PBMCs. The receptors originated from a woman aged 50 to 60 in good health and CMV-seronegative. Both conserved end residues are part of each CDR3. D genes are given only for firm matches. Size tells how often a clone was seen (once, few, many) or the class of an expanded clone, and some rows leave it out.

CDR3 protein: CASEDSPDTQYF
CDR3 DNA: TGTGCCAGCGAAGACAGCCCCGATACGCAGTATTTT
J gene: TRBJ2-3
V gene: TRBV11-2
D gene: .
clone size: .

CDR3 protein: CASSEGTAAKNIQYF
CDR3 DNA: TGTGCCAGCAGTGAGGGGACAGCAGCCAAAAACATTCAGTACTTC
J gene: TRBJ2-4
V gene: TRBV6-1
D gene: TRBD1
clone size: .

CDR3 protein: CSVAWAGGADTEAFF
CDR3 DNA: TGCAGCGTTGCTTGGGCAGGGGGCGCCGACACTGAAGCTTTCTTT
J gene: TRBJ1-1
V gene: TRBV29-1
D gene: TRBD1
clone size: few

CDR3 protein: CASSLLGGSAETQYF
CDR3 DNA: TGCGCCAGCAGCCTTCTAGGCGGGAGTGCTGAGACCCAGTACTTC
J gene: TRBJ2-5
V gene: TRBV4-1
D gene: TRBD2
clone size: .

CDR3 protein: CASTTSGTSEQYF
CDR3 DNA: TGTGCCAGCACGACTAGCGGGACAAGCGAGCAGTACTTC
J gene: TRBJ2-7
V gene: TRBV5-4
D gene: TRBD2
clone size: once

CDR3 protein: CASSGGRGIDEQYF
CDR3 DNA: TGTGCCAGCTCCGGGGGGCGGGGTATCGACGAGCAGTACTTC
J gene: TRBJ2-7
V gene: TRBV18
D gene: .
clone size: .

CDR3 protein: CASSALTSGTDTQYF
CDR3 DNA: TGTGCCAGCAGTGCTTTGACTAGCGGCACAGATACGCAGTATTTT
J gene: TRBJ2-3
V gene: TRBV9
D gene: TRBD2
clone size: .

CDR3 protein: CASSGQGSVGYTF
CDR3 DNA: TGTGCCAGCAGTGGACAGGGATCTGTTGGCTACACCTTC
J gene: TRBJ1-2
V gene: TRBV6-1
D gene: TRBD1
clone size: .

CDR3 protein: CASSQDRTSGNTGELFF
CDR3 DNA: TGCGCCAGCAGCCAAGACCGGACTAGCGGGAACACCGGGGAGCTGTTTTTT
J gene: TRBJ2-2
V gene: TRBV4-3
D gene: TRBD2
clone size: few

CDR3 protein: CASTFSGGSTDTQYF
CDR3 DNA: TGTGCCAGCACTTTCTCCGGCGGGAGCACAGATACGCAGTATTTT
J gene: TRBJ2-3
V gene: TRBV28
D gene: .
clone size: .